This T cell receptor (beta chain) was recovered during a study of control samples from healthy donors and cancer patients (TCRdb year 2020). For this clone: Its antigen is currently not known. Per-base quality was not reported, and no clone a single base away is much larger than it.

Between the V and J ends, shortened by 3 bases and 8 bases respectively, the junction contains 11 bases. CDR1 LGHDT and CDR2 YNNKEL were looked up in the germline V gene (reference sequence). From cysteine to phenylalanine, the CDR3 is 14 amino acids long. The entry retains the CDR3 DNA only, 42 bases that are in frame from base 1. The library was prepared using the immunoSEQ multiplex PCR assay. What TCRdb holds here is the immuneACCESS table cut down to in-frame rearrangements. Part of the clones is not present; checked against another copy, under half of the missing clones reflect an unresolved V gene, and the others are unexplained. This sample gives 70,000 to 75,000 clones in total; 85% to 95% of them show up just once. The ten top clones hold approximately 2.5% of the sample.

The sequence derives from a woman aged 25-40 years in good health. The specimen was blood. Rearrangement joined TRBV3-1 (or the pseudogene TRBV3-2) to TRBJ1-6, with the D gene too uncertain to name. The CDR3 reads as follows: CASSQGGDYSPLHF. The DNA sequence is TGTGCCAGCAGCCAGGGCGGGGATTATTCACCCCTCCACTTT.